This T cell receptor (beta chain) was captured by sequencing in a study of T cell repertoires in cytomegalovirus infection. Points from the study as a whole: Dominant in the ex vivo response were TCR beta clonotypes restricted by HLA-C and specific for CMV.

This clonotype was recorded at least ten times. The antigen is not known. CDR3 length equals 15 residues. J gave up 5 bases and V 5 bases, and 6 bases lay outside the gene matches. TCRdb itself ran the reads through MiXCR, one entry per CDR3 protein. The table lists about 740,000 distinct CDR3 sequences, about 40% of them singletons. The source material was PBMCs. The gene calls are TRBV12-3 or TRBV12-4 and TRBJ2-1; 10 bases agree with TRBD2. This TCR was recovered from a human donor in good health (CMV status not recorded). Some clones in this sample may be carry-over from other donors' samples. The CDR3 region has the DNA TGTGCCAGCAGTCCAAGACTAGCGGGCGACAATGAGCAGTTCTTC. Protein sequence: CASSPRLAGDNEQFF.